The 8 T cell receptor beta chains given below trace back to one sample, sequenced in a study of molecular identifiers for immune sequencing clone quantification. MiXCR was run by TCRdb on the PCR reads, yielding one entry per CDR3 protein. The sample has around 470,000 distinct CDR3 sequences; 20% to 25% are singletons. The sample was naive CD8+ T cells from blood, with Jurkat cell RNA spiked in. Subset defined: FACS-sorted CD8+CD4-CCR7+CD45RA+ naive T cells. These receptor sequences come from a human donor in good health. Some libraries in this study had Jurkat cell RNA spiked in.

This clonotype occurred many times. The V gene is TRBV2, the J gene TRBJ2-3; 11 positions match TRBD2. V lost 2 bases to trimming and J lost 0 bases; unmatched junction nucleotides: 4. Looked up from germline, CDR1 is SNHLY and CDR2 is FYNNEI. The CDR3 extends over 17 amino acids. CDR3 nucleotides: TGTGCCAGCAGTGAAACGAGACTAGCGGGAAGCACAGATACGCAGTATTTT. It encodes CASSETRLAGSTDTQYF. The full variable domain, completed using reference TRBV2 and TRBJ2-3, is EPEVTQTPSHQVTQMGQEVILRCVPISNHLYFYWYRQILGQKVEFLVSFYNNEISEKSEIFDDQFSVERPDGSNFTLKIRSTKLEDSAMYFCASSETRLAGSTDTQYFGPGTRLTVL.

CDR3 sequence reads: CASSASGSVYEQYF. CDR3 coding DNA: TGTGCCAGTAGTGCTAGCGGGAGTGTCTACGAGCAGTACTTC. This chain joins TRBV19 and TRBJ2-7; the match to TRBD2 covers 10 bases. Trimming removed 5 bases from V and 3 bases from J; junction bases left unmatched: 4. The CDR3 is 14 residues long. The germline V gene has CDR1 LNHDA and CDR2 SQIVND (reference sequence).

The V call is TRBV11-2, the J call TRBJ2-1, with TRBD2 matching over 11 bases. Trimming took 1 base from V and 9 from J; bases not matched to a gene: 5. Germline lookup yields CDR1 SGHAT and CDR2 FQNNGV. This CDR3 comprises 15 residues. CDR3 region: CASSLGASGRTEQFF. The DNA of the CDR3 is TGTGCCAGCAGCTTAGGGGCTAGCGGGAGGACTGAGCAGTTCTTC.

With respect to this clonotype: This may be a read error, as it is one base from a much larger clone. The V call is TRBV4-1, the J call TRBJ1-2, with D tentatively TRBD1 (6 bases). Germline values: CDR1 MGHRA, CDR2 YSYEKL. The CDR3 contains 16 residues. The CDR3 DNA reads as TGCACCAGCAGCCAAGATGTGCAGGGGCCATACTATGGCTACACCTTC. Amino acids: CTSSQDVQGPYYGYTF.

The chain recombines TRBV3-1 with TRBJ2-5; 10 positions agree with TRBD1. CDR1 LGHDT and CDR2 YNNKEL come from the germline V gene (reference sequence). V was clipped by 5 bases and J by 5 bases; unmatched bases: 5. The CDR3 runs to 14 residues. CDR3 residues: CASSTGQGSETQYF. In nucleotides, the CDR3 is TGTGCCAGCAGCACGGGACAGGGGTCGGAGACCCAGTACTTC.

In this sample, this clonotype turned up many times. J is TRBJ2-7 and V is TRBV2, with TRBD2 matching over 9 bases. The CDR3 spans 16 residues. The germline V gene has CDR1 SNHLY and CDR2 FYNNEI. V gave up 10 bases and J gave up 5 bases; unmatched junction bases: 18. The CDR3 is CATTKPGGTSLHEQYF. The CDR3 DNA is TGTGCCACCACCAAACCCGGCGGGACTAGCTTGCACGAGCAGTACTTC.

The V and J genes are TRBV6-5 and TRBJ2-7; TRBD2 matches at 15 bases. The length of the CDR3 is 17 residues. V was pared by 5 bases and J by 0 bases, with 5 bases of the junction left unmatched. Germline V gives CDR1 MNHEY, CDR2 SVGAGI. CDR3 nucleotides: TGTGCCAGCAGTCAGGGACTAGCGGGAGGAAACTCCTACGAGCAGTACTTC. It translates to CASSQGLAGGNSYEQYF.

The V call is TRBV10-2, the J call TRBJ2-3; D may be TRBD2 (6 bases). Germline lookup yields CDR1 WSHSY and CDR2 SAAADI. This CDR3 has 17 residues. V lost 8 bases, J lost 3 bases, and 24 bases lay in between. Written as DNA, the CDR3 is TGCGCCAGCGGGGTCTCGGTGGGCGGGAAAAGGACAGATACGCAGTATTTT. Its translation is CASGVSVGGKRTDTQYF.